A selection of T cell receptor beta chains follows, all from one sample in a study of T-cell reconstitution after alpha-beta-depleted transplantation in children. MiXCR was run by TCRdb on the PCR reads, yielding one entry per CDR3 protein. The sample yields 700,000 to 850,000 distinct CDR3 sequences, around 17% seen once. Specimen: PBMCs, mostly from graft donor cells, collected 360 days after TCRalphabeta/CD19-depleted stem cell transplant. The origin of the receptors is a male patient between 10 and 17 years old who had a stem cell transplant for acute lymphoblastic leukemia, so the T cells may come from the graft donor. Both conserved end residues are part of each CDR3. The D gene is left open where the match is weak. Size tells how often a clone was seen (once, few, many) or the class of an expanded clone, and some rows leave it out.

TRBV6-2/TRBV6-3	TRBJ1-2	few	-	TGTGCCAGCAGTTACCCCAAGCACGGCTACACCTTC	CASSYPKHGYTF
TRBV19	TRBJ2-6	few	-	TGTGCCAGTAGTATTCAGCTCTCTGGGGCCAACGTCCTGACTTTC	CASSIQLSGANVLTF
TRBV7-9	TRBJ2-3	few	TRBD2	TGTGCCAGCAGCTCTAGGACTAGCGGGTTCACAGATACGCAGTATTTT	CASSSRTSGFTDTQYF
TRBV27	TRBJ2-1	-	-	TGTGCCAGCAGTAAACTGACAGGCCTTCTAAAATACAATAAGCAGTTCTTC	CASSKLTGLLKYNKQFF
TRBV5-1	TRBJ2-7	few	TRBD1	TGCGCCAGCAGCTACCTACTACAGGGGGCGAAAGCCTACGAGCAGTACTTC	CASSYLLQGAKAYEQYF
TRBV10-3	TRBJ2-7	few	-	TGTGCCATCAGTGAGTTGGGGCGGTCGGTCGAGCAGTACTTC	CAISELGRSVEQYF
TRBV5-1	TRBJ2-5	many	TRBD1	TGCGCCAGCAGCCTTCGACAGGGGCAGACCCAGTACTTC	CASSLRQGQTQYF
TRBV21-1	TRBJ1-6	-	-	TGTGCCAGCAGCAAGGGCGGGAAAAGTGATGAATCACCCCTCCACTTT	CASSKGGKSDESPLHF
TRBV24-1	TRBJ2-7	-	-	TGTGCCACCGAAGCGGCGACAGGAGCCGAGCAGTACTTC	CATEAATGAEQYF
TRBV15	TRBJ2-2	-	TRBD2	TGTGCCACCAGCAGATCGTGGGCTAGCGGGAGTTCCGGGGAGCTGTTTTTT	CATSRSWASGSSGELFF